The T cell receptor beta chain described here comes from a study of blood T cell repertoires in COVID-19. Per the germline V gene, CDR1 is SGHVS and CDR2 is FQNEAQ. The CDR3 runs to 13 residues. Between the trimmed V and J ends, which lost 1 base and 7 bases, there was a span of 10 bases. Repertoires were generated with immunoSEQ multiplex PCR, while TCRdb's copy carries only in-frame clones and drops some. The repertoire consists of some 200,000 clones, with around 81% occurring once and the leading ten covering 8% to 13%. The sequence came from a woman aged 35 to 49 with COVID-19, enrolled during active disease. Source material: peripheral blood. This chain uses TRBV7-8 with TRBJ1-2; TRBD1 might be the D (6 bases). CDR3 protein: CASSLERGGGYTF. The CDR3 region has the DNA TGTGCCAGCAGCTTAGAGAGGGGGGGTGGCTACACCTTC.